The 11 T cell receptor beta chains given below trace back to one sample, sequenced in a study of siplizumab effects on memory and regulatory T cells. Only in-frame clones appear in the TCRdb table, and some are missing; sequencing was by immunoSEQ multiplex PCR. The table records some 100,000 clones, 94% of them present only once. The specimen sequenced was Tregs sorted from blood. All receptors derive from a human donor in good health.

The CDR3 bases are TGTGCCAGCTCACCACCGGGACTAGCGGGAGAGGGCAATGAGCAGTTCTTC. Protein sequence: CASSPPGLAGEGNEQFF. This sequence joins TRBV18 and TRBJ2-1; 14 positions agree with TRBD2. The CDR3 has 17 residues. Germline V gives CDR1 KGHSH, CDR2 LQKENI. J lost 6 bases, V lost 0 bases, and 4 bases had no gene match.

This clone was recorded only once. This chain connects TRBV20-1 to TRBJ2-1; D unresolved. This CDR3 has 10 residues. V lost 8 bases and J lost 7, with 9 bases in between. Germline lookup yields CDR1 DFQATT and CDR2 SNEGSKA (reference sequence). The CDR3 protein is CSQKGNEQFF. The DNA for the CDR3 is TGCAGTCAAAAGGGTAATGAGCAGTTCTTC.

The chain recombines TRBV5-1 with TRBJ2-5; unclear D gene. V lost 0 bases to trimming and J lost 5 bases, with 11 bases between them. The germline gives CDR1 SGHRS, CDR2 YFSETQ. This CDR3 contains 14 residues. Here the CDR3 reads CASSLGVVRETQYF. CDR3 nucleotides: TGCGCCAGCAGCTTGGGGGTAGTAAGGGAGACCCAGTACTTC.

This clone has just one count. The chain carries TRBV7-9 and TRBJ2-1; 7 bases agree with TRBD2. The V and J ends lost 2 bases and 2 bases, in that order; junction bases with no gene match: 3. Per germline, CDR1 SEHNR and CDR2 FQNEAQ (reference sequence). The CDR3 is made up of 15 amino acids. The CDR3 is CASSLTGTTYNEQFF. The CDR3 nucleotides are TGTGCCAGCAGCTTAACTGGGACTACCTACAATGAGCAGTTCTTC.

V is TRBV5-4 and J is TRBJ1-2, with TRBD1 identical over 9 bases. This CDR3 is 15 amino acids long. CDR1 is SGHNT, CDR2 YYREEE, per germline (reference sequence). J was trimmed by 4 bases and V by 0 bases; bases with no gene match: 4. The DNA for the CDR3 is TGTGCCAGCAGCTTGGTGGGACAGGGTGCCTATGGCTACACCTTC. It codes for CASSLVGQGAYGYTF.

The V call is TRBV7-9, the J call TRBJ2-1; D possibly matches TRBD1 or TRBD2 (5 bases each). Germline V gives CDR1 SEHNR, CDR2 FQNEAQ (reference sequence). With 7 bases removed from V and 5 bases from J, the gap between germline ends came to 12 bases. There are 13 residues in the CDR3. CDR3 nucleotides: TGTGCCAGCACCCAGGGAGACAACAATGAGCAGTTCTTC. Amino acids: CASTQGDNNEQFF.

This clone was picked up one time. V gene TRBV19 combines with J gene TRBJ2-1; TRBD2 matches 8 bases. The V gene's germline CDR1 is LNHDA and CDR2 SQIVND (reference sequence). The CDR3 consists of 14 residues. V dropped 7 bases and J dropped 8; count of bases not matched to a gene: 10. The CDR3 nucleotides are TGTGCCAGTACCAAACTAGCGGTGTCGGATGAGCAGTTCTTC. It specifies CASTKLAVSDEQFF.

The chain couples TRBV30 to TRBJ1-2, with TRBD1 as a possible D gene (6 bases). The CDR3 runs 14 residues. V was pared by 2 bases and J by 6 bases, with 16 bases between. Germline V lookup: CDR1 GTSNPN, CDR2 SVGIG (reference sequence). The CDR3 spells CAWSRLQGRHGYTF. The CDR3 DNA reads TGTGCCTGGAGTCGACTACAGGGAAGACATGGCTACACCTTC.

CDR3 nucleotide sequence: TGTGCCAGTAGTAGCATACTACCAGGGGCTAGTGAGCAGTTCTTC. It is translated as CASSSILPGASEQFF. The genes are TRBV19 and TRBJ2-1; D possibly corresponds to TRBD1 (6 bases). This CDR3 comprises 15 residues. Trimming stripped 4 bases from V and 9 bases from J, with 19 bases between. Germline-derived CDR1 and CDR2 are LNHDA and SQIVND (reference sequence).

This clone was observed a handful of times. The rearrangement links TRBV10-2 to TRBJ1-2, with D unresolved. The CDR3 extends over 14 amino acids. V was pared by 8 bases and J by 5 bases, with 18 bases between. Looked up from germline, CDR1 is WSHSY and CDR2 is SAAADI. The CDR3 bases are TGCGCCAGCCGCTATCCCGGAGAACTTTATGGCTACACCTTC. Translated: CASRYPGELYGYTF.

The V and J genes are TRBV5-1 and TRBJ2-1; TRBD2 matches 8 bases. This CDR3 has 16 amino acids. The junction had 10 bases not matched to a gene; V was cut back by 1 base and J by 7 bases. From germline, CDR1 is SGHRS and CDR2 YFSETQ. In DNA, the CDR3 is TGCGCCAGCAGCTTGAATCCGACTCGACTAGCGAATGAGCAGTTCTTC. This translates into CASSLNPTRLANEQFF.